The subject of this entry is one T cell receptor (beta chain). The sample originates from a study of CD8+CD57+ T cells in acquired aplastic anemia. Study in general: When averaged, DNA from sorted CD4+ and CD8+ cells came to 3 to 3.5 ug.

Genomic DNA was employed as the template in profiling TCR beta VDJ and CDR3. TCRdb reanalysed the reads using MiXCR and keeps one entry per CDR3 protein. The sample has a few hundred thousand distinct CDR3 sequences; about 59% are singletons. V gave up 5 bases and J gave up 10 bases, with 18 bases separating them. Germline CDR1 MGHRA, CDR2 YSYEKL. The CDR3 is 15 residues long. The receptor's source is a human donor in good health. This chain joins TRBV4-1 and TRBJ1-6; TRBD1 is a possible D gene (5 bases). The source material was sorted CD4+, CD8+, or CD8+CD57+ T cells (not recorded which) from PBMCs. The DNA of the CDR3 is TGCGCCAGCAGCTTGACCGGGCCCGAGGGGTCACCCCTCCACTTT. This codes for CASSLTGPEGSPLHF.